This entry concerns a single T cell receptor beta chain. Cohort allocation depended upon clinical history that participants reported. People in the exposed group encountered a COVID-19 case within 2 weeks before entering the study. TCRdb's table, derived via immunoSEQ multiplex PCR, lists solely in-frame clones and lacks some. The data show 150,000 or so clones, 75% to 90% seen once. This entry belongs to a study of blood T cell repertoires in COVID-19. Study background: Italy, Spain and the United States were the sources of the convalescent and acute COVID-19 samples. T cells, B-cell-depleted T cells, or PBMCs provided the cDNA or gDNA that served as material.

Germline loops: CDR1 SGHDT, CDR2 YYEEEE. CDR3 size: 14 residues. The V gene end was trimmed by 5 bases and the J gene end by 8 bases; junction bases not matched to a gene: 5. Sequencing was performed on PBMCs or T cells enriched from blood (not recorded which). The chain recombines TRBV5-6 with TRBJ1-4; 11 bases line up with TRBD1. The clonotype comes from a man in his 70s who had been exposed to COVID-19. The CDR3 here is CASRGQGAREKLFF. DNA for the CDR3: TGTGCCAGCAGAGGACAGGGGGCGAGAGAAAAACTGTTTTTT.